The 21 T cell receptor beta chains given below trace back to one sample, sequenced in a study of cytomegalovirus exposure and HLA in healthy donors. The PCR employed 60 Vbeta primers together with 13 Jbeta primers. Measured with immunoSEQ multiplex PCR; TCRdb has only the in-frame clones, and not every one. The table lists 250,000 or so clones, approximately 82% of them singletons. The sequenced sample consisted of PBMCs. These receptors came from a woman aged 55-70 years in good health and CMV-seropositive.

The chain has TRBV4-1 and TRBJ1-1; TRBD1 might be the D (6 bases). Trimming removed 4 bases from V and 2 bases from J, with 11 bases in between. CDR3 length: 14 amino acids. CDR1 and CDR2 from the germline V gene are MGHRA and YSYEKL. The CDR3: CASSLARGNTEAFF. In nucleotides, the CDR3 is TGCGCCAGCAGCCTCGCCAGGGGTAACACTGAAGCTTTCTTT.

This clone appeared a single time. The CDR3 nucleotides read TGTGCCAGCAGTGAAAGCGGGAGGAAATACACAGATACGCAGTATTTT. Translation gives CASSESGRKYTDTQYF. This chain uses TRBV25-1 with TRBJ2-3; 9 nucleotides align to TRBD2. This CDR3 has 16 residues. The V segment lost 2 bases and the J segment 2 bases; nucleotides outside the gene matches: 5. Germline-derived CDR1 and CDR2 are MGHDK and SYGVNS. Drawing the rest from reference TRBV25-1 and TRBJ2-3, the complete variable domain is EADIYQTPRYLVIGTGKKITLECSQTMGHDKMYWYQQDPGMELHLIHYSYGVNSTEKGDLSSESTVSRIRTEHFPLTLESARPSHTSQYLCASSESGRKYTDTQYFGPGTRLTVL.

The chain combines TRBV9 with TRBJ1-4; 10 nucleotides line up with TRBD1. The CDR3 length is 15 residues. The trim removed 0 bases at V and 8 bases at J, leaving 4 bases unmatched. Germline V gene lookup returns CDR1 SGDLS and CDR2 YYNGEE. The DNA of the CDR3 is TGTGCCAGCAGCGTAGGGGACAGGGGCGGAGAAAAACTGTTTTTT. It yields the protein CASSVGDRGGEKLFF. Full variable domain (outside the CDR3, taken from reference TRBV9 and TRBJ1-4): DSGVTQTPKHLITATGQRVTLRCSPRSGDLSVYWYQQSLDQGLQFLIQYYNGEERAKGNILERFSAQQFPDLHSELNLSSLELGDSALYFCASSVGDRGGEKLFFGSGTQLSVL.

This clone was detected only once. This chain connects TRBV7-9 to TRBJ2-1; D is unresolved. V lost 8 bases and J lost 6, with 11 bases in between. Germline V gene sequence: CDR1 SEHNR, CDR2 FQNEAQ (reference sequence). The CDR3 consists of 12 residues. As DNA, the CDR3 is TGTGCCAGCTCCGGCGGTCTCAATGAGCAGTTCTTC. This gives the protein CASSGGLNEQFF.

The V call is TRBV4-1, the J call TRBJ2-3, with TRBD1 matching over 11 bases. Germline lookup yields CDR1 MGHRA and CDR2 YSYEKL. The CDR3 is 17 residues long. Germline trimming cut 6 bases from V and 4 bases from J; bases unmatched to any gene: 12. For the CDR3, the DNA is TGCGCCAGCAGACCTATACCTAGGACAGGGGGCGCAGATACGCAGTATTTT. It yields the protein CASRPIPRTGGADTQYF.

V and J are TRBV5-8 and TRBJ1-6, with 7 bases aligning to TRBD1. CDR1 is SGHTS, CDR2 YDEGEE, per germline. The trim removed 7 bases at V and 7 bases at J, leaving 5 bases unmatched. There are 13 residues in the CDR3. As DNA, the CDR3 is TGTGCCAGCGGCCGGGACAGAAATTCACCCCTCCACTTT. As protein: CASGRDRNSPLHF.

Only a few counts were recorded for this clone. CDR3 region: CASSFDRATPYEQYF. The CDR3, as DNA: TGTGCCAGCAGCTTTGACAGGGCCACCCCCTACGAGCAGTACTTC. This chain links TRBV7-3 with TRBJ2-7; 7 bases align to TRBD1. V shed 3 bases, J shed 2 bases, and the junction held 7 bases outside the gene matches. The CDR3 has 15 amino acids. Germline loops: CDR1 SGHTA, CDR2 FQGTGA. The whole variable domain, remainder taken from reference TRBV7-3 and TRBJ2-7, is GAGVSQTPSNKVTEKGKYVELRCDPISGHTALYWYRQSLGQGPEFLIYFQGTGAADDSGLPNDRFFAVRPEGSVSTLKIQRTERGDSAVYLCASSFDRATPYEQYFGPGTRLTVT.

The genes are TRBV2 and TRBJ1-5, with D possibly TRBD1 on 5 matching bases. V dropped 8 bases and J dropped 3 bases, with 17 bases sitting between them. Germline V gene sequence: CDR1 SNHLY, CDR2 FYNNEI. The CDR3 is 15 amino acids. CDR3 sequence (DNA): TGTGCCAGCGGGGGGGGGAGACAGACCAATCAGCCCCAGCATTTT. Encoded protein: CASGGGRQTNQPQHF.

V gene TRBV6-1 combines with J gene TRBJ2-3, with 7 bases lining up with TRBD2. CDR1 is MNHNS, CDR2 SASEGT, per germline. Trimming cost V 9 bases and J 0 bases; bases outside gene matches: 9. The CDR3 is made up of 15 amino acids. The CDR3 DNA reads as TGTGCCAGAATTGTAGCGGGTTCTAGCACAGATACGCAGTATTTT. Its protein is CARIVAGSSTDTQYF.

This clone was counted between two and nine times. The chain is built from TRBV5-6 and TRBJ2-1, with D unclear. This CDR3 has 18 amino acids. Trimming removed 1 base at V and 0 bases at J, with 17 bases between. CDR1 SGHDT and CDR2 YYEEEE come from the germline V gene. CDR3 DNA: TGTGCCAGCAGCTTGTCCAGGATATCTGTTAACTCCTACAATGAGCAGTTCTTC. This encodes CASSLSRISVNSYNEQFF.

The chain has TRBV2 and TRBJ1-1; unclear D gene. This CDR3 has 12 amino acids. V was trimmed by 7 bases and J by 0 bases, leaving 6 bases between them. Germline CDR1 and CDR2: SNHLY and FYNNEI. The CDR3 DNA is TGTGCCAGCAATCGTCTGAACACTGAAGCTTTCTTT. As protein: CASNRLNTEAFF.

This clone was recorded once. The V call is TRBV6-6, the J call TRBJ2-7; D may be TRBD1 (6 bases). V was clipped by 8 bases and J by 3 bases, with 11 bases between them. Per germline, CDR1 MNHNY and CDR2 SVGAGI (reference sequence). The CDR3 is 12 amino acids. Written as DNA, the CDR3 is TGTGCCAGCTCGGACAGACTCTACGAGCAGTACTTC. Residues: CASSDRLYEQYF.

This rearrangement joins TRBV27 to TRBJ1-5; possibly TRBD1 for D (6 bases). This CDR3 is built from 19 residues. Trimming cost V 2 bases and J 4 bases, with 24 bases left between them. Germline CDR1 is MNHEY and CDR2 is SMNVEV (reference sequence). CDR3 amino acids: CASSLGDISGGTGNQPQHF. The DNA for the CDR3 is TGTGCCAGCAGTTTAGGGGACATATCAGGAGGTACAGGGAATCAGCCCCAGCATTTT.

The rearrangement uses TRBV18 and TRBJ1-2, with D tentatively TRBD1 (5 bases). Trimming shortened V by 3 bases and J by 5 bases, and 13 bases separated the two germline ends. This CDR3 spans 14 amino acids. CDR1 is KGHSH, CDR2 LQKENI, per germline. In DNA form, the CDR3 reads TGTGCCAGCTCACCGGAGGGGCGAGAGTATGGCTACACCTTC. It yields the protein CASSPEGREYGYTF. Variable domain in full (rest from reference TRBV18 and TRBJ1-2): NAGVMQNPRHLVRRRGQEARLRCSPMKGHSHVYWYRQLPEEGLKFMVYLQKENIIDESGMPKERFSAEFPKEGPSILRIQQVVRGDSAAYFCASSPEGREYGYTFGSGTRLTVV.

About this clone: Mismatch with germline at one junction end may stem from a read error. This rearrangement joins TRBV10-3 to TRBJ2-5; 8 nucleotides agree with TRBD1. The CDR3 sequence is 15 residues long. CDR1 ENHRY and CDR2 SYGVKD come from the germline V gene. For the CDR3, the DNA is TGTGCCATCAGTGAGGGACAGGGATCACAAGAGACCCAGCACTTC. This encodes CAISEGQGSQETQHF.

V gene TRBV9 combines with J gene TRBJ2-1; TRBD2 matches at 14 bases. J was trimmed by 7 bases and V by 3 bases; bases with no gene match: 6. CDR1 and CDR2 (germline): SGDLS, YYNGEE. This CDR3 has 16 amino acids. CDR3 in DNA: TGTGCCAGCAGCGCCGGGACTAGCGGGAGAGGGAATGAGCAGTTCTTC. Its translation is CASSAGTSGRGNEQFF.

This chain joins TRBV7-9 and TRBJ1-4; TRBD1 agrees at 9 bases. Trimming cost V 6 bases and J 1 base; bases outside gene matches: 3. Per germline, CDR1 SEHNR and CDR2 FQNEAQ (reference sequence). The CDR3 contains 15 residues. CDR3 region: CASRPTGGTNEKLFF. The DNA for the CDR3 is TGTGCCAGCAGGCCGACAGGGGGAACTAATGAAAAACTGTTTTTT.

The chain combines TRBV6-5 with TRBJ2-1; D is unclear. The length of the CDR3 is 13 residues. Germline-derived CDR1 and CDR2 are MNHEY and SVGAGI. Trimming left V 0 bases short and J 10 bases short, with 10 bases between. The CDR3 loop is CASSYSTAREQFF. The CDR3 region has the DNA TGTGCCAGCAGTTACTCGACTGCGCGGGAGCAGTTCTTC.

The V gene is TRBV5-6, the J gene TRBJ2-7; weak D call: TRBD2 (6 bases). Germline-derived CDR1 and CDR2 are SGHDT and YYEEEE. The V end lost 4 bases, the J end lost 7 bases, and 27 bases lay between the germline ends. The CDR3 loop spans 17 amino acids. CDR3 loop: CASSPRMGSGALKEQYF. In DNA, the CDR3 is TGTGCCAGCAGCCCCAGGATGGGGTCGGGAGCTCTAAAGGAGCAGTACTTC.

This sequence joins TRBV11-1 and TRBJ2-3, with 7 bases that match TRBD1. V lost 5 bases, J lost 4 bases, and 9 bases stayed unmatched. Germline V gene data show CDR1 as SGHAT and CDR2 as FQDESV (reference sequence). The CDR3 is 15 residues long. CDR3 loop: CASSPGQRRSDTQYF. DNA of the CDR3: TGTGCCAGCAGCCCGGGACAGCGGCGCTCAGATACGCAGTATTTT.

V is TRBV7-3 and J is TRBJ2-1, with no clear D. Trimming took 0 bases from V and 6 from J, leaving 12 bases between them. The CDR3 loop spans 15 amino acids. Germline assignment: CDR1 SGHTA and CDR2 FQGTGA. The CDR3 region is CASSLTLGFVNEQFF. CDR3 DNA sequence: TGTGCCAGCAGCTTAACGCTCGGGTTCGTCAATGAGCAGTTCTTC.